These 28 T cell receptor beta chains came from one sample sequenced in a study of regulatory T cells in long-lasting Graves disease. The time point was: newly diagnosed GD, antithyroid drugs for less than 3 months. Scientists built the TCR library using RNA that was extracted from PBMCs. iRepertoire HTBI primers and Arm-PCR of CDR3 regions built TCR beta libraries. A single record per CDR3 protein comes from TCRdb applying MiXCR to the multiplex PCR reads. The data contain 360,000 or so distinct CDR3 sequences, roughly 16% of them singletons. These data were also reused for a study on T cells in Graves' hyperthyroidism and ophthalmopathy.

The sample consisted of peripheral blood mononuclear cells (PBMCs), taken at new diagnosis, from a patient treated with antithyroid drugs. These receptors originate from a young woman with Graves disease.

This clonotype was detected ten times or more. The V gene is TRBV2, the J gene TRBJ2-7; no clear D. The germline gives CDR1 SNHLY, CDR2 FYNNEI. The CDR3 is 15 amino acids. V shed 0 bases and J shed 1 base, with 10 bases lying between them. The CDR3 sequence: CASSEAPGRSYEQYF. CDR3 coding DNA: TGTGCCAGCAGTGAAGCTCCCGGACGGTCCTACGAGCAGTACTTC.

This clonotype showed up just a few times. This rearrangement joins TRBV27 to TRBJ2-5; 7 bases fit TRBD1. J lost 5 bases, V lost 5 bases, and 8 bases had no gene match. Germline V gene lookup returns CDR1 MNHEY and CDR2 SMNVEV (reference sequence). The length of the CDR3 is 14 residues. The CDR3 sequence: CASSRDRVWETQYF. DNA of the CDR3: TGTGCCAGCAGTAGAGACAGGGTATGGGAGACCCAGTACTTC.

This clonotype was counted ten times or more. The chain couples TRBV12-3 or TRBV12-4 to TRBJ1-2; D gene uncertain. The CDR3 is 13 amino acids. V was pared by 0 bases and J by 7 bases, with 9 bases between. The CDR3 DNA follows: TGTGCCAGCAGTTTAGCCTCCGCGGTTGGCTACACCTTC. Translated: CASSLASAVGYTF.

This clonotype was detected ten times or more. J is TRBJ2-1 and V is TRBV18; D possibly matches TRBD1 or TRBD2 (6 bases each). The CDR3 has 16 amino acids. Between the trimmed V and J ends, which lost 0 bases and 4 bases, there was a span of 13 bases. Germline V gene lookup returns CDR1 KGHSH and CDR2 LQKENI. The CDR3 sequence: CASSPPTGARYNEQFF. The CDR3 nucleotides are TGTGCCAGCTCACCACCCACGGGGGCACGGTACAATGAGCAGTTCTTC.

The sample holds many counts of this clonotype. The chain has TRBV12-3 or TRBV12-4 and TRBJ1-2; the D is unclear. This CDR3 spans 12 amino acids. Trimming left V 6 bases short and J 7 bases short, with 12 bases between. Here the CDR3 DNA reads TGTGCCAGCAGCCCCTACGGAGCTGGCTACACCTTC. Protein: CASSPYGAGYTF.

This clonotype was observed a handful of times. It is likely a read error, because the conserved phenylalanine at the end of the CDR3 is missing. V usage is TRBV5-7 and J usage is TRBJ2-5, with TRBD1 matching 9 bases. TRBV5-7 is assigned to the ORF class and has an uncertain function. J was trimmed by 3 bases and V by 7 bases; bases with no gene match: 13. The CDR3 covers 16 residues. DNA of the CDR3: TGTGCCAGCCCCGGGCCCGGGGGGACAGGGAAAGAGACCCAGTACTCC. Encoded protein: CASPGPGGTGKETQYS.

This clonotype was found a few times. The chain recombines TRBV5-6 with TRBJ1-2; D not certain. The germline gives CDR1 SGHDT, CDR2 YYEEEE. V lost 0 bases and J 4 bases, leaving 13 bases between the germline ends. This CDR3 is built from 15 residues. As DNA, the CDR3 is TGTGCCAGCAGCTTGGTACGTCAGTCCCTCTATGGCTACACCTTC. Its translation: CASSLVRQSLYGYTF.

This clonotype was picked up a small number of times. The chain recombines TRBV4-2 with TRBJ2-7; 7 positions match TRBD2. Trimming at V came to 1 base and at J to 2 bases, leaving 5 bases not matched to a gene. There are 15 residues in the CDR3. Germline assignment: CDR1 LGHNA and CDR2 YNFKEQ. The CDR3 region is CASSQAAGVTYEQYF. The CDR3 DNA reads as TGTGCCAGCAGCCAAGCCGCGGGGGTAACCTACGAGCAGTACTTC.

This clonotype was found many times. The V call is TRBV7-8, the J call TRBJ2-1; 10 bases agree with TRBD2. This CDR3 has 16 residues. Trimming removed 4 bases from V and 12 bases from J; junction bases left unmatched: 15. The germline V gene encodes CDR1 SGHVS and CDR2 FQNEAQ. The CDR3, as DNA: TGTGCCAGCAGCTCCCAGGCAGCGGGAGGGCCCCATGGGCAGTTCTTC. It specifies CASSSQAAGGPHGQFF.

This clonotype was counted at least ten times. The J gene is TRBJ2-1, the V gene TRBV7-3, with 9 bases matching TRBD2. This CDR3 contains 16 residues. The J segment lost 0 bases and the V segment lost 5 bases, leaving 5 bases of the junction unmatched. The germline V gene encodes CDR1 SGHTA and CDR2 FQGTGA. The CDR3 region has the DNA TGTGCCAGCAGCCTAGCGGGAACTGACTCCTACAATGAGCAGTTCTTC. Protein product: CASSLAGTDSYNEQFF. The entire variable domain, with the rest obtained from reference TRBV7-3 and TRBJ2-1, is as follows: GAGVSQTPSNKVTEKGKYVELRCDPISGHTALYWYRQSLGQGPEFLIYFQGTGAADDSGLPNDRFFAVRPEGSVSTLKIQRTERGDSAVYLCASSLAGTDSYNEQFFGPGTRLTVL.

This rearrangement joins TRBV9 to TRBJ2-2; the D is unclear. The CDR3 has 15 amino acids. V was pared by 1 base and J by 3 bases, with 10 bases between. CDR1 is SGDLS, CDR2 YYNGEE, per germline. DNA for the CDR3: TGTGCCAGCAGCGTACAAGGTACTGACACCGGGGAGCTGTTTTTT. Its protein product is CASSVQGTDTGELFF.

This sequence joins TRBV19 and TRBJ2-7, with D unclear. CDR3 size: 14 residues. Germline lookup yields CDR1 LNHDA and CDR2 SQIVND (reference sequence). Between the trimmed V and J ends, which lost 7 bases and 0 bases, there was a span of 13 bases. CDR3: CASKVADHSYEQYF. The CDR3 DNA follows: TGTGCCAGTAAAGTTGCGGACCACTCCTACGAGCAGTACTTC. The complete variable domain, with remaining parts taken from reference TRBV19 and TRBJ2-7, reads DGGITQSPKYLFRKEGQNVTLSCEQNLNHDAMYWYRQDPGQGLRLIYYSQIVNDFQKGDIAEGYSVSREKKESFPLTVTSAQKNPTAFYLCASKVADHSYEQYFGPGTRLTVT.

This clonotype was counted ten times or more. In DNA form, the CDR3 reads TGTGCCAGCAGCCCCCTAAGCCCAGGGGGTGAGCAGTTCTTC. Translated, it gives CASSPLSPGGEQFF. The J gene is TRBJ2-1, the V gene TRBV11-2, with 7 positions matching TRBD1. The junction had 10 bases not matched to a gene; V was cut back by 5 bases and J by 9 bases. The CDR3 is 14 amino acids. The V gene's germline CDR1 is SGHAT and CDR2 FQNNGV.

This clonotype appeared many times. The rearrangement joins TRBV7-2 to TRBJ2-7; the D gene is possibly TRBD1 (7 bases). Germline V lookup: CDR1 SGHTA, CDR2 FQGNSA. Trimming took off 5 bases at V and 5 bases at J, with 22 bases between the two ends. The CDR3 covers 16 residues. CDR3 in DNA: TGTGCCAGCAGCCCGAACTGGAGGGGGCCTTTGGACGAGCAGTACTTC. It is translated as CASSPNWRGPLDEQYF.

In this sample, this clonotype turned up a few times. The rearrangement uses TRBV6-5 and TRBJ1-6; 8 nucleotides match TRBD1. CDR1 is MNHEY and CDR2 is SVGAGI in the germline V gene. CDR3 length: 15 residues. V shed 4 bases, J shed 10 bases, and the junction held 9 bases outside the gene matches. In DNA, the CDR3 is TGTGCCAGCAGTTCCGGACAGGGAGGCTACTCACCCCTCCACTTT. Translated, it gives CASSSGQGGYSPLHF.

The table lists this clonotype with many counts. The rearrangement links TRBV20-1 to TRBJ1-2, with D maybe TRBD1 (5 bases). V was cut by 0 bases and J by 4 bases, with 12 bases left in between. The CDR3 totals 14 residues. From germline, CDR1 is DFQATT and CDR2 SNEGSKA (reference sequence). The CDR3 DNA is TGCAGTGCTAGAGAGCGGGACGAAAGCTATGGCTACACCTTC. Translating it yields CSARERDESYGYTF.

This clonotype was counted a few times. J is TRBJ2-3 and V is TRBV30; perhaps TRBD2 as D (5 bases). In germline, CDR1 is GTSNPN, CDR2 SVGIG (reference sequence). The CDR3 spans 14 residues. V was cut by 5 bases and J by 1 base, with 13 bases left in between. Here the CDR3 reads CAWETGSRTDTQYF. In nucleotides, the CDR3 is TGTGCCTGGGAAACGGGATCTCGCACAGATACGCAGTATTTT.

This clonotype was counted many times. J is TRBJ1-1 and V is TRBV2, with D possibly TRBD1 on 5 matching bases. The V gene lost 6 bases and the J gene lost 0 bases, with 11 bases spanning the gap. Germline CDR1 reads SNHLY; CDR2 reads FYNNEI. This CDR3 comprises 14 residues. CDR3 in amino acids: CASSARQLNTEAFF. DNA of the CDR3: TGTGCCAGCAGCGCTAGACAGTTGAACACTGAAGCTTTCTTT.

At least ten counts were recorded for this clonotype. The rearrangement links TRBV6-2 or TRBV6-3 to TRBJ1-5; tentatively, D is TRBD1 (6 bases). Germline V gene lookup returns CDR1 MNHEY and CDR2 SVGEGT. The V gene lost 6 bases and the J gene lost 2 bases, with 14 bases spanning the gap. This CDR3 contains 15 residues. The CDR3 DNA is TGTGCCAGCAGCTCAGGGGTAGGGGGCAATCAGCCCCAGCATTTT. It specifies CASSSGVGGNQPQHF.

In this sample, this clonotype turned up many times. The chain joins TRBV5-6 to TRBJ2-7, with unresolved D. The CDR3 is 17 residues long. V was trimmed by 0 bases and J by 1 base, leaving 17 bases between them. CDR1 and CDR2 (germline): SGHDT, YYEEEE. The CDR3 DNA is TGTGCCAGCAGCTTGGAGGCCTACCAACCCGAATCCTACGAGCAGTACTTC. It translates to CASSLEAYQPESYEQYF.

Ten or more counts support this clonotype. The chain has TRBV3-1 and TRBJ2-7; D possibly corresponds to TRBD2 (7 bases). Trimming took off 1 base at V and 5 bases at J, with 21 bases between the two ends. The germline CDR1 and CDR2 sequences are LGHDT and YNNKEL (reference sequence). The CDR3 is 17 residues long. The CDR3 nucleotides read TGTGCCAGCAGCCAAGTTCCTGTTATTTCGGGGGGCCACGAGCAGTACTTC. It is translated as CASSQVPVISGGHEQYF.

This clonotype was observed at least ten times. This chain connects TRBV7-6 to TRBJ2-6, with 9 positions matching TRBD1. Germline V gene sequence: CDR1 SGHVS, CDR2 FNYEAQ. The J segment lost 4 bases and the V segment lost 3 bases, leaving 10 bases of the junction unmatched. The CDR3 runs 18 residues. The CDR3 here is CASSLLPGQGSGANVLTF. CDR3 DNA sequence: TGTGCCAGCAGCTTGTTACCGGGACAGGGATCGGGGGCCAACGTCCTGACTTTC.

Concerning this clonotype itself: A read error likely explains this, since a far larger clone differs by one base. The chain couples TRBV27 to TRBJ2-7, with D maybe TRBD2 (6 bases). V lost 7 bases and J lost 4, with 26 bases in between. This CDR3 region has 17 residues. Germline CDR1 and CDR2: MNHEY and SMNVEV (reference sequence). CDR3 in amino acids: CASKSSRGGCGKYEQYF. CDR3 sequence (DNA): TGTGCCAGCAAATCTTCTCGAGGTGGGTGCGGGAAGTACGAGCAGTACTTC.

This clonotype was seen ten or more times. The CDR3: CASSRNGQGSQFF. The CDR3 DNA is TGTGCCAGCAGTCGAAATGGACAGGGCAGTCAGTTCTTC. The rearrangement joins TRBV2 to TRBJ2-1; TRBD1 matches 8 bases. The CDR3 consists of 13 residues. The J segment lost 13 bases and the V segment lost 5 bases, leaving 10 bases of the junction unmatched. The germline gives CDR1 SNHLY, CDR2 FYNNEI.

This clonotype came up a few times. The CDR3 sequence: CASSLPGRSDTQYF. The DNA for the CDR3 is TGTGCCAGCAGCCTCCCGGGACGTTCAGATACGCAGTATTTT. This chain joins TRBV7-2 and TRBJ2-3, with D perhaps given as TRBD1 or TRBD2 (5 bases each). Trimming left V 5 bases short and J 4 bases short, with 13 bases between. The germline gives CDR1 SGHTA, CDR2 FQGNSA. The CDR3 extends over 14 amino acids.

This clonotype was observed at least ten times. CDR3 in amino acids: CASTLEGTGVSASNQPQHF. CDR3 sequence (DNA): TGTGCCAGCACCCTCGAGGGGACAGGGGTTTCGGCTAGCAATCAGCCCCAGCATTTT. The V gene is TRBV28, the J gene TRBJ1-5; 10 bases agree with TRBD1. V was pared by 7 bases and J by 0 bases, with 15 bases of the junction left unmatched. CDR1 and CDR2 (germline): MDHEN, SYDVKM. This CDR3 spans 19 amino acids.

There are many counts of this clonotype. The CDR3 loop is CASSGAGNTGELFF. In DNA, the CDR3 is TGTGCCAGCAGCGGAGCCGGGAACACCGGGGAGCTGTTTTTT. J is TRBJ2-2 and V is TRBV7-6; D not certain. V dropped 5 bases and J dropped 1 base, with 8 bases sitting between them. The CDR3 totals 14 residues. Germline values: CDR1 SGHVS, CDR2 FNYEAQ.

This clonotype was seen many times. This sequence joins TRBV6-1 and TRBJ2-3; D is unclear. V was trimmed by 1 base and J by 6 bases, leaving 11 bases between them. The CDR3 length is 14 residues. The germline V gene has CDR1 MNHNS and CDR2 SASEGT. In DNA form, the CDR3 reads TGTGCCAGCAGTGAAGAGGGTTTGTGGGATACGCAGTATTTT. Amino acid sequence: CASSEEGLWDTQYF.